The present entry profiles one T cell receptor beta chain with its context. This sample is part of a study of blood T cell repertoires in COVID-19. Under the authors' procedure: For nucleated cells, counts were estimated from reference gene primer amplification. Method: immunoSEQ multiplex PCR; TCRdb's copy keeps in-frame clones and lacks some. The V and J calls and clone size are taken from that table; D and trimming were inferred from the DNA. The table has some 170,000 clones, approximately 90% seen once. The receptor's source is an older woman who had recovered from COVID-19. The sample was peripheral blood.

The CDR3 spells CASRLQGAGNTIYF. The DNA of the CDR3 is TGTGCCAGCAGACTACAGGGGGCTGGAAACACCATATATTTT. The chain links TRBV5-6 to TRBJ1-3; TRBD1 aligns across 8 bases. Germline CDR1 is SGHDT and CDR2 is YYEEEE. After removal of 5 bases from V and 2 bases from J, the junction contained 3 bases not matched to a gene. The CDR3 contains 14 residues. The full variable domain, completed using reference TRBV5-6 and TRBJ1-3, is DAGVTQSPTHLIKTRGQQVTLRCSPKSGHDTVSWYQQALGQGPQFIFQYYEEEERQRGNFPDRFSGHQFPNYSSELNVNALLLGDSALYLCASRLQGAGNTIYFGEGSWLTVV.